This T cell receptor (beta chain) emerged from a study of T-cell memory formation after mild COVID-19. General study points: Day 15 to 85 contracting clones showed balanced CD4/CD8; later expanders leaned CD4+.

This CDR3 contains 16 residues. Germline assignment: CDR1 MNHEY and CDR2 SVGAGI. The V and J ends lost 2 bases and 6 bases respectively, with 19 bases between them. A 5'RACE reaction primed in the constant segment made cDNA libraries of TCR alpha and TCR beta, and these carried sample barcodes and UMIs. TCRdb re-called the 5' RACE reads through MiXCR, storing one row per CDR3 protein. The sample includes about 90,000 distinct CDR3 sequences, over 13% of them seen just once. Points on this clonotype: Its antigen is unidentified.

This chain uses TRBV6-5 with TRBJ1-2; D remains ambiguous. Sequencing was carried out using PBMCs or a T cell subset sorted from them (not recorded which). The TCR comes from a man in his late teens or twenties who had mild COVID-19 (a few samples of this study predate the infection). Cell type and time point are not known. CDR3 DNA: TGTGCCAGCAGTTACACCAATGCCGCGGGAAGCAATGGCTACACCTTC. Protein product: CASSYTNAAGSNGYTF.